This TCR beta chain was documented in a study of CD8+CD57+ T cells in acquired aplastic anemia. J lost 6 bases, V lost 0 bases, and 14 bases had no gene match. Germline lookup yields CDR1 DFQATT and CDR2 SNEGSKA (reference sequence). The CDR3 spans 16 residues. For CDR3 and TCR beta VDJ profiling, genomic DNA was the template used. One entry per CDR3 protein results from TCRdb running MiXCR on the reads. Found here are some 150,000 distinct CDR3 sequences, over 70% of them singletons; the top ten hold 40% to 55%. CD8+CD57+ cell expansion had been shown by flow cytometry in patients chosen for sequencing. Relative to its sample, this clonotype is medium-sized.

The J gene is TRBJ2-7, the V gene TRBV20-1; 7 nucleotides match TRBD2. The source is a human donor with aplastic anemia. Sequencing was done on a sample of sorted CD4+, CD8+, or CD8+CD57+ T cells (not recorded which) from PBMCs. The CDR3 spells CSARDARAGEALEQYF. Here the CDR3 DNA reads TGCAGTGCTAGAGATGCTCGGGCGGGAGAAGCTCTCGAGCAGTACTTC.